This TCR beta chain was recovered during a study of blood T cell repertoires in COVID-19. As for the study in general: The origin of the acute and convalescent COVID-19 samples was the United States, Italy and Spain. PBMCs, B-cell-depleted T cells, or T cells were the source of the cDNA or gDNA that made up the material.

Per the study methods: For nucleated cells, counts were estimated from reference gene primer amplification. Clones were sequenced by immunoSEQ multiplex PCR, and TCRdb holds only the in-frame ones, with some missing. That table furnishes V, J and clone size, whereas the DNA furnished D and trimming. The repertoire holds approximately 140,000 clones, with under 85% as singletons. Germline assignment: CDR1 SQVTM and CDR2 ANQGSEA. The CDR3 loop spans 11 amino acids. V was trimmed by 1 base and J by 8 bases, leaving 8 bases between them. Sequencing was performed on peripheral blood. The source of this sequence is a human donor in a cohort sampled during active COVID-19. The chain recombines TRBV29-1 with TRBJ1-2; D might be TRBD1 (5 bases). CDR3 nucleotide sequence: TGCAGCGTTGAAGCCGGGGGAGGCTACACCTTC. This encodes CSVEAGGGYTF.